The TCR beta chain described here comes from a study of glioma-infiltrating T cells after dendritic cell vaccination. Study-level findings and limits: Survival was not directly related to TCR clonality in these patients.

Repertoires were generated with immunoSEQ multiplex PCR, while TCRdb's copy carries only in-frame clones and drops some. The sample yields about 24,000 clones, nearly 90% seen once. About this clone itself: Its matching antigen is unknown.

Time point specified: after dendritic cell vaccination, including at tumor progression/relapse. Isocitrate dehydrogenase mutation was absent in all glioblastoma patients. Before vaccination, two weeks after the third vaccination, and at progression, PBMC were collected. The CDR3 covers 15 residues. Losses at the gene ends were 6 bases for V and 2 bases for J; bases not matched to a gene: 7. Germline assignment: CDR1 SGDLS and CDR2 YYNGEE. Sequencing was performed on blood, taken after dendritic cell vaccination. The TCR comes from a human donor with glioblastoma. This chain links TRBV9 with TRBJ2-2, with 7 nucleotides matching TRBD2. The CDR3 reads CASKWGGTNTGELFF. CDR3 DNA sequence: TGTGCCAGCAAATGGGGGGGGACCAACACCGGGGAGCTGTTTTTT.